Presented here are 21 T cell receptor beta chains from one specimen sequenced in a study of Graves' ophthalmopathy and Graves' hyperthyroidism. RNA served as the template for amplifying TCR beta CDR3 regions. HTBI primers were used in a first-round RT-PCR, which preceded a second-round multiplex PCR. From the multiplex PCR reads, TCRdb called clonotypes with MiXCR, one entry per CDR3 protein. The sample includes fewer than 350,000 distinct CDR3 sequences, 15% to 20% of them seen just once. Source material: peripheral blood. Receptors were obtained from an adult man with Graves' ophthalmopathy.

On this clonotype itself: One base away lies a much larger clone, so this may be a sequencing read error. Here the CDR3 DNA reads TGTGCCAGCAGTTCGGGATCTAGCGGGGTATGGACCGGGGAGCTGTTTTTT. It is translated as CASSSGSSGVWTGELFF. The chain links TRBV12-3 or TRBV12-4 to TRBJ2-2, with TRBD2 identical over 9 bases. Trimming cost V 4 bases and J 5 bases; bases outside gene matches: 11. The CDR3 covers 17 residues.

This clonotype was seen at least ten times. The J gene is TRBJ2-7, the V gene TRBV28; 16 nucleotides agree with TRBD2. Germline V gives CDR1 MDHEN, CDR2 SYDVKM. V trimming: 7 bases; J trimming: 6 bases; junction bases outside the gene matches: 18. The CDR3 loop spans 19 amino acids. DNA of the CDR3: TGTGCCAGCACCGAAACTCACCCGGGACTAGCGGGAGGGCGCCCCGAGCAGTACTTC. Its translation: CASTETHPGLAGGRPEQYF.

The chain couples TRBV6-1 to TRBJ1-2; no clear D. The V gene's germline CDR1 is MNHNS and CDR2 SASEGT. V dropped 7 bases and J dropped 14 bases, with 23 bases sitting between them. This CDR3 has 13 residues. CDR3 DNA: TGTGCCAGCACCTGGGAGTGGATGAGCCGATGGACCTTC. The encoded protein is CASTWEWMSRWTF.

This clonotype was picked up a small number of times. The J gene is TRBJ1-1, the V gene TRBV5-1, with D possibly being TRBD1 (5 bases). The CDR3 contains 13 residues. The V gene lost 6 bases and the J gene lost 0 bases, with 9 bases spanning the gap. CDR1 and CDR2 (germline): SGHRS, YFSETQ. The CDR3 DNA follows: TGCGCCAGCACCGGGACCCTGAACACTGAAGCTTTCTTT. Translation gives CASTGTLNTEAFF.

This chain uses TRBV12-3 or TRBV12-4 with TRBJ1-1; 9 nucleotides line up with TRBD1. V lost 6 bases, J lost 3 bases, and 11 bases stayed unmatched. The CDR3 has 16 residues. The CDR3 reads CASSPWGQGFYTEAFF. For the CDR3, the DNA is TGTGCCAGCAGCCCCTGGGGACAGGGCTTTTACACTGAAGCTTTCTTT.

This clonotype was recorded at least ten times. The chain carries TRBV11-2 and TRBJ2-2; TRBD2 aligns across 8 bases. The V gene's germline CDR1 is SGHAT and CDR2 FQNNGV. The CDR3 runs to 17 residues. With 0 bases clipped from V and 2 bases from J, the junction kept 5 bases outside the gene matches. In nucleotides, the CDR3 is TGTGCCAGCAGCTTAGATCTCGGGGGGGAAAACACCGGGGAGCTGTTTTTT. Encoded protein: CASSLDLGGENTGELFF.

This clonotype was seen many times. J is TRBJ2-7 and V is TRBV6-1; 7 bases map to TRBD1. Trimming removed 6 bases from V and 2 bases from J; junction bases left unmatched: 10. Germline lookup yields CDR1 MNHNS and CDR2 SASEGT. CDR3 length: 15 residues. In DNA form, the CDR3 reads TGTGCCAGCAGCCCCGACAGGGTCCCTACCTACGAGCAGTACTTC. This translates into CASSPDRVPTYEQYF.

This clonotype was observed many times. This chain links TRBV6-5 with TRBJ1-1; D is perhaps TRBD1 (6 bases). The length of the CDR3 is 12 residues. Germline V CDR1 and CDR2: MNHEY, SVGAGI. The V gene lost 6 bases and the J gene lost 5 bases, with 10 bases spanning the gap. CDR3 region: CASRAGVTEAFF. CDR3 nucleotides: TGTGCCAGCAGAGCAGGGGTAACTGAAGCTTTCTTT.

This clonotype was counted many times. The CDR3 region has the DNA TGTGCCAGCTCACCCGCCGGGACAGAGAACACTGAAGCTTTCTTT. It is translated as CASSPAGTENTEAFF. This chain joins TRBV18 and TRBJ1-1, with 7 bases fitting TRBD1. With 3 bases clipped from V and 1 base from J, the junction kept 5 bases outside the gene matches. Germline CDR1 KGHSH, CDR2 LQKENI. There are 15 residues in the CDR3.

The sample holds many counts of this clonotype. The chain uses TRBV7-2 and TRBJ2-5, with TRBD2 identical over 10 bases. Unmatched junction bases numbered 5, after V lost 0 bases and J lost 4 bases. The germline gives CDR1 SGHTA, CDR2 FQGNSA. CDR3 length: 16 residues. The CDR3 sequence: CASSLAPSGGLETQYF. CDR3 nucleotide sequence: TGTGCCAGCAGCTTAGCCCCTAGCGGGGGATTAGAGACCCAGTACTTC. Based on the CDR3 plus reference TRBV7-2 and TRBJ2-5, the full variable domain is GAGVSQSPSNKVTEKGKDVELRCDPISGHTALYWYRQSLGQGLEFLIYFQGNSAPDKSGLPSDRFSAERTGGSVSTLTIQRTQQEDSAVYLCASSLAPSGGLETQYFGPGTRLLVL.

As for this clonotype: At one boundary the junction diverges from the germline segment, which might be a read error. The CDR3 spells CASSYPGKGRLSF. The DNA for the CDR3 is TGTGCCAGCAGTTATCCGGGGAAGGGTCGGCTGTCTTTT. The chain uses TRBV12-3 or TRBV12-4 and TRBJ2-2; possibly TRBD2 for D (5 bases). The CDR3 contains 13 residues.

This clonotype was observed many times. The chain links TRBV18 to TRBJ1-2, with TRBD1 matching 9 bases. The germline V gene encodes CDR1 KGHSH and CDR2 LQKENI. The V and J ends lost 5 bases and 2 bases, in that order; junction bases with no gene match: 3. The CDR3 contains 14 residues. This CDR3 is CASSGTGQNYGYTF. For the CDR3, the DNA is TGTGCCAGCTCAGGGACAGGGCAGAACTATGGCTACACCTTC. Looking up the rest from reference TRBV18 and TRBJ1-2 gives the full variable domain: NAGVMQNPRHLVRRRGQEARLRCSPMKGHSHVYWYRQLPEEGLKFMVYLQKENIIDESGMPKERFSAEFPKEGPSILRIQQVVRGDSAAYFCASSGTGQNYGYTFGSGTRLTVV.

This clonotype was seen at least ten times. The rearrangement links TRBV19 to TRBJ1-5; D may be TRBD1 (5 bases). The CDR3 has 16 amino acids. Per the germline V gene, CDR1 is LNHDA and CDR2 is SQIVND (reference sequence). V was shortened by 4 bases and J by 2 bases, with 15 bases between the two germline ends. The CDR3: CASSSGMGRGNQPQHF. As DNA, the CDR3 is TGTGCCAGTAGTAGTGGGATGGGGCGCGGCAATCAGCCCCAGCATTTT.

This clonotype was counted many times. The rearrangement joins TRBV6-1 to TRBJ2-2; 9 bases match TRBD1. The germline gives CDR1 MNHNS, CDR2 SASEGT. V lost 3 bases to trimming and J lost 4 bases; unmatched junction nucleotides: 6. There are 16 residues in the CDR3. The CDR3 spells CASSDPGTGRTGELFF. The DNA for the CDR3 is TGTGCCAGCAGTGATCCCGGGACAGGGCGCACCGGGGAGCTGTTTTTT.

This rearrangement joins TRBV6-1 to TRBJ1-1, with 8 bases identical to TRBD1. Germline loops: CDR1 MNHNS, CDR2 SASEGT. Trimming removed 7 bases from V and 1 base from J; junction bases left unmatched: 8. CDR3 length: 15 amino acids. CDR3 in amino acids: CASTIGDRTNTEAFF. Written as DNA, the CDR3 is TGTGCCAGCACCATCGGGGACAGGACGAACACTGAAGCTTTCTTT.

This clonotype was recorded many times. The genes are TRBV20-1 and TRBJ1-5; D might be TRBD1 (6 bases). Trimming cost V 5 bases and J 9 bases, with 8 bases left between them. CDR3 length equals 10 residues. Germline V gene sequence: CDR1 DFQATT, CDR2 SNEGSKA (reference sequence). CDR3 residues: CSAGRGPQHF. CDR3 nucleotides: TGCAGTGCTGGCAGGGGGCCCCAGCATTTT.

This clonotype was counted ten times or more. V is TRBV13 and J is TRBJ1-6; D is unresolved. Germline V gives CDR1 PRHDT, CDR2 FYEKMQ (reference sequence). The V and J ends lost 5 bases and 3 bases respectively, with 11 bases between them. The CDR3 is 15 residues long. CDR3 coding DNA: TGTGCCAGCAGCCTCGCCGCTAGCTATAATTCACCCCTCCACTTT. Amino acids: CASSLAASYNSPLHF. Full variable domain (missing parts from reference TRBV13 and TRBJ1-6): AAGVIQSPRHLIKEKRETATLKCYPIPRHDTVYWYQQGPGQDPQFLISFYEKMQSDKGSIPDRFSAQQFSDYHSELNMSSLELGDSALYFCASSLAASYNSPLHFGNGTRLTVT.

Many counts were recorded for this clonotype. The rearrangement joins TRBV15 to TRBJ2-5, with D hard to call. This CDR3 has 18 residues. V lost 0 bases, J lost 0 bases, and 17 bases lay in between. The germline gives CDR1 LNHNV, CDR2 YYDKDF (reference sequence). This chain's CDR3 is CATSRDLANQAYQETQYF. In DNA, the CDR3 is TGTGCCACCAGCAGAGATCTGGCAAATCAGGCGTACCAAGAGACCCAGTACTTC.

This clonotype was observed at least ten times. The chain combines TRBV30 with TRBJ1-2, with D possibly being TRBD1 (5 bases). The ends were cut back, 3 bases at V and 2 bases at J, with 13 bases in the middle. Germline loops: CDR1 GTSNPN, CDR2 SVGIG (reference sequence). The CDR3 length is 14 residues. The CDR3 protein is CAWSPGRRNYGYTF. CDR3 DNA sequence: TGTGCCTGGAGCCCGGGACGGAGGAACTATGGCTACACCTTC.

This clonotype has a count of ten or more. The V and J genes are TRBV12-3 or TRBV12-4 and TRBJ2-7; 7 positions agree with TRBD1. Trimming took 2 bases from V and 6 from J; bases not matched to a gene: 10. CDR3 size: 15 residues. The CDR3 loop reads CASSLRTGPSAEQYF. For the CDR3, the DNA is TGTGCCAGCAGTTTAAGGACAGGACCTTCGGCCGAGCAGTACTTC.

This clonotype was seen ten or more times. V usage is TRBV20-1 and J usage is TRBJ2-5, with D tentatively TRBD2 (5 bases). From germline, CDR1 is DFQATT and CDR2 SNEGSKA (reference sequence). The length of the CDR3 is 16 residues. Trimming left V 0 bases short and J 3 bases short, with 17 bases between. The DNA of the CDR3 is TGCAGTGCTAGAGATTTTGCGCGGAGCGGAAAAGAGACCCAGTACTTC. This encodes CSARDFARSGKETQYF.